There are many counts of the clone carrying this T cell receptor (beta chain). Its antigen remains unknown. TCRdb itself ran the 5' RACE reads through MiXCR, one entry per CDR3 protein. The table includes about 240,000 distinct CDR3 sequences, roughly 3.5% detected once. This record belongs to a study of T cells after yellow fever vaccination. For the study at large: With SMART-Seq v4 Ultra Low Input, the fractions containing low cell numbers were prepared.

Study-wide findings and caveats: The CD4 compartment and the CD8 compartment contained a small share of clonotypes in common. A faster peak, day 5 versus 15, was reached by the weaker secondary response. FACS-sorted repertoires might harbor abundant contaminating clonotypes from the bulk population.

Sequencing used PBMCs, obtained 15 days after the yellow fever booster vaccination. The TCR originated in a man in his late teens or twenties who received the YFV17D yellow fever vaccine.

CDR3: CASSKSTVSNQPQHF. The CDR3 nucleotides read TGTGCCAGCAGTAAGAGTACGGTTAGCAATCAGCCCCAGCATTTT. The J gene is TRBJ1-5, the V gene TRBV2; D unclear. V lost 5 bases to trimming and J lost 0 bases, with 11 bases between them. Per germline, CDR1 SNHLY and CDR2 FYNNEI. This CDR3 has 15 amino acids.